The present T cell receptor beta chain was sequenced within a study of CD8+CD57+ T cells in acquired aplastic anemia. Sequencing involved patients with CD8+CD57+ cell expansion previously shown by flow cytometry. With no exception, the patients had severe acquired aplastic anemia. Study outcomes and limitations: Almost 30 CD8+ CDR3 sequences occurred in both the patients and the controls.

Notes on this clonotype: Its antigen is still unknown.

Genomic DNA served as template for TCR beta VDJ and CDR3 profiling. Each CDR3 protein gets one entry after TCRdb re-called the reads with MiXCR. The data contain roughly 200,000 distinct CDR3 sequences, approximately 60% of them singletons. Trimming stripped 10 bases from V and 2 bases from J, with 15 bases between. The germline V gene has CDR1 LNHDA and CDR2 SQIVND (reference sequence). The CDR3 loop spans 14 amino acids. The specimen was sorted CD4+, CD8+, or CD8+CD57+ T cells (not recorded which) from PBMCs. The sequence was obtained from a human donor with aplastic anemia. The V call is TRBV19, the J call TRBJ1-3; D unclear. The CDR3 here is CATQRWFAGNTIYF. For the CDR3, the DNA is TGTGCCACTCAACGGTGGTTTGCTGGAAACACCATATATTTT. The whole variable domain, filled in from reference TRBV19 and TRBJ1-3, reads DGGITQSPKYLFRKEGQNVTLSCEQNLNHDAMYWYRQDPGQGLRLIYYSQIVNDFQKGDIAEGYSVSREKKESFPLTVTSAQKNPTAFYLCATQRWFAGNTIYFGEGSWLTVV.